This T cell receptor (beta chain) was sequenced in a study of spatial heterogeneity in lung cancer. Looking at the study overall: Matched bulk RNA-seq provided a T cell module score, and TCR transcript counts in tumor regions correlated strongly with it.

The time point denotes: sample taken at primary tumor resection. Unsorted whole RNA samples from tumor, nontumor lung or frozen PBMC were sequenced. Whole-study findings and limits: For expanded intratumoral alpha and beta TCRs, counts tracked tumor mutation counts. It was estimated that coverage of tumor T cells reached approximately 7% for alpha chains and around 14% for beta chains.

CDR1 and CDR2 from the germline V gene are ENHRY and SYGVKD. The CDR3 is made up of 13 amino acids. With 10 bases removed from V and 5 bases from J, the gap between germline ends came to 17 bases. TCRdb reanalysed the 5' RACE reads using MiXCR and keeps one entry per CDR3 protein. The sample holds about 4,900 distinct CDR3 sequences, 31% seen once. This clonotype is judged medium-sized (0.01 to 0.1%). Its antigen is undetermined. The origin of this receptor is a male donor with early-stage non-small cell lung cancer. Sequenced material: lung tumor tissue, taken at surgery. V is TRBV10-3 and J is TRBJ2-5, with D tentatively TRBD1 or TRBD2 (5 bases each). CDR3 protein: CATADGTGETQYF. Written as DNA, the CDR3 is TGTGCCACCGCGGACGGGACCGGGGAGACCCAGTACTTC.